Below are 30 T cell receptor beta chains sequenced from a single sample in a study of beta chain features in type 1 diabetes. The whole isolated RNA underwent reverse transcription, so sequencing captured expressed TCRB transcripts. The assay was immunoSEQ multiplex PCR, and TCRdb's table has in-frame clones only and misses some. The sample yields about 320,000 clones, about 14% seen once. Material for sequencing was central memory CD4+ T cells from blood. These receptors came from a man between 25 and 39 years old in good health.

In this sample, this clone turned up a few times. This chain connects TRBV14 to TRBJ2-1; D perhaps matches TRBD2 (7 bases). CDR3 length equals 15 residues. V lost 2 bases to trimming and J lost 8 bases, with 16 bases between them. Germline V lookup: CDR1 SGHDN, CDR2 FVKESK. CDR3 residues: CASSQTAGAGDEQFF. The CDR3 DNA is TGTGCCAGCAGCCAAACGGCGGGGGCTGGTGATGAGCAGTTCTTC.

The gene calls are TRBV27 and TRBJ1-2, with a weak D call TRBD1 (6 bases). CDR1 is MNHEY and CDR2 is SMNVEV in the germline V gene (reference sequence). Trimming cost V 0 bases and J 2 bases, with 13 bases left between them. This CDR3 is 16 amino acids long. CDR3 protein: CASSLSLQGLNYGYTF. For the CDR3, the DNA is TGTGCCAGCAGTTTATCCCTACAGGGCTTGAACTATGGCTACACCTTC.

This clone was counted only a few times. This CDR3 is CASSQDQQGTAGELFF. CDR3 coding DNA: TGTGCCAGCAGCCAGGACCAACAGGGGACCGCCGGGGAGCTGTTTTTT. The V gene is TRBV4-2, the J gene TRBJ2-2; 7 bases agree with TRBD1. This CDR3 has 16 amino acids. V trimming: 3 bases; J trimming: 6 bases; junction bases outside the gene matches: 10. CDR1 and CDR2 from the germline V gene are LGHNA and YNFKEQ.

A few counts support this clone. The chain carries TRBV19 and TRBJ1-2; TRBD1 is a possible D gene (5 bases). Germline CDR1 reads LNHDA; CDR2 reads SQIVND (reference sequence). Trimming stripped 3 bases from V and 3 bases from J, with 8 bases between. The CDR3 is 13 amino acids. The CDR3 protein is CASSIRDYYGYTF. For the CDR3, the DNA is TGTGCCAGTAGTATCAGGGATTACTATGGCTACACCTTC.

This clone was picked up a small number of times. This sequence joins TRBV18 and TRBJ2-3; 8 nucleotides agree with TRBD1. V dropped 5 bases and J dropped 2; count of bases not matched to a gene: 3. CDR1 KGHSH and CDR2 LQKENI come from the germline V gene. This CDR3 is built from 14 residues. The CDR3 region is CASSGTGHTDTQYF. The CDR3 nucleotides are TGTGCCAGCTCAGGGACAGGACACACAGATACGCAGTATTTT.

Comment on this clone: Other DNA variants within this sample encode the same CDR3. The chain joins TRBV15 to TRBJ1-2; TRBD1 is a possible D gene (5 bases). This CDR3 is built from 17 residues. In germline, CDR1 is LNHNV, CDR2 YYDKDF (reference sequence). The V and J ends lost 3 bases and 4 bases respectively, with 21 bases between them. The CDR3 reads CATSSSGHSLPVYGYTF. DNA for the CDR3: TGTGCCACCAGCAGCTCCGGACACTCCCTCCCAGTCTATGGCTACACCTTC.

The rearrangement uses TRBV6-5 and TRBJ2-3; TRBD1 is a possible D gene (6 bases). This CDR3 has 14 residues. Trimming shortened V by 7 bases and J by 4 bases, and 15 bases separated the two germline ends. Germline assignment: CDR1 MNHEY and CDR2 SVGAGI. Here the CDR3 DNA reads TGTGCCAGCACCAGAACAGGGTTGGCAGATACGCAGTATTTT. Translation gives CASTRTGLADTQYF.

V gene TRBV7-2 combines with J gene TRBJ2-1; 12 positions match TRBD2. CDR1 is SGHTA, CDR2 FQGNSA, per germline. The CDR3 is 13 amino acids. The CDR3 DNA follows: TGTGCGACGCTAGCGGGAGGGGTAGGTGAGCAGTTCTTC. Translating it yields CATLAGGVGEQFF.

The rearrangement links TRBV9 to TRBJ1-4; possibly TRBD1 for D (5 bases). V was clipped by 4 bases and J by 8 bases, with 12 bases between them. This CDR3 contains 13 residues. The germline V gene has CDR1 SGDLS and CDR2 YYNGEE. The CDR3 protein is CASSPRGGEKLFF. CDR3 in DNA: TGTGCCAGCAGCCCTCGTGGGGGAGAAAAACTGTTTTTT.

The genes are TRBV28 and TRBJ2-7; D is perhaps TRBD1 (6 bases). With 6 bases removed from V and 7 bases from J, the gap between germline ends came to 13 bases. This CDR3 is 12 amino acids long. CDR1 is MDHEN, CDR2 SYDVKM, per germline. This chain's CDR3 is CASSGTTGEQYV. CDR3 coding DNA: TGTGCCAGCAGCGGGACAACCGGTGAGCAGTACGTC.

This clone came up a few times. The rearrangement links TRBV27 to TRBJ2-7; 11 nucleotides agree with TRBD2. The CDR3 runs 16 residues. Per the germline V gene, CDR1 is MNHEY and CDR2 is SMNVEV (reference sequence). The V segment lost 8 bases and the J segment 2 bases; nucleotides outside the gene matches: 11. The CDR3 DNA sequence: TGTGCCAGCCACCCTGGAACTAGCGGGAGCACCTACGAGCAGTACGTC. It encodes CASHPGTSGSTYEQYV.

This clone has more than one count but fewer than ten. The genes are TRBV5-6 and TRBJ2-1, with D tentatively TRBD1 (5 bases). The V gene lost 2 bases and the J gene lost 1 base, with 16 bases spanning the gap. CDR1 is SGHDT, CDR2 YYEEEE, per germline. The CDR3 runs 17 residues. CDR3 in DNA: TGTGCCAGCAGCTTTACGCAGGGAACATCGTCCTACAATGAGCAGTTCTTC. Its translation: CASSFTQGTSSYNEQFF.

The chain joins TRBV7-6 to TRBJ2-1; 12 nucleotides align to TRBD2. V shed 4 bases and J 2 bases; nucleotides not matched to a gene: 3. Germline-derived CDR1 and CDR2 are SGHVS and FNYEAQ. The CDR3 loop spans 16 amino acids. This CDR3 is CASSSLAGGPYNEQFF. The CDR3 DNA reads TGTGCCAGCAGCTCCCTAGCGGGAGGGCCCTACAATGAGCAGTTCTTC.

In its sample, this clone was seen a few times. V is TRBV5-1 and J is TRBJ2-1, with 7 nucleotides matching TRBD2. J was trimmed by 7 bases and V by 3 bases; bases with no gene match: 10. The CDR3 runs to 15 residues. Per germline, CDR1 SGHRS and CDR2 YFSETQ. The CDR3 here is CASSSRLAPGNEQFF. The CDR3 DNA reads as TGCGCCAGCAGCTCCCGACTAGCCCCAGGGAATGAGCAGTTCTTC.

The J gene is TRBJ1-2, the V gene TRBV7-8; TRBD1 matches at 9 bases. The CDR3 runs to 16 residues. V dropped 1 base and J dropped 3; count of bases not matched to a gene: 6. Germline loops: CDR1 SGHVS, CDR2 FQNEAQ. The chain's CDR3 is CASSLVGQGLDYGYTF. The CDR3 nucleotides are TGTGCCAGCAGCTTAGTGGGACAGGGCTTGGACTATGGCTACACCTTC.

The CDR3 spells CAISEPGGRADTQYF. DNA for the CDR3: TGTGCCATCAGTGAGCCCGGGGGCAGGGCAGATACGCAGTATTTT. This rearrangement joins TRBV10-3 to TRBJ2-3; possibly TRBD1 or TRBD2 for D (6 bases each). This CDR3 is 15 amino acids long. V lost 2 bases, J lost 4 bases, and 13 bases lay in between. Germline CDR1 reads ENHRY; CDR2 reads SYGVKD.

The rearrangement links TRBV4-1 to TRBJ2-5, with 7 bases that match TRBD2. V shed 0 bases, J shed 0 bases, and the junction held 4 bases outside the gene matches. This CDR3 is 16 amino acids long. Germline loops: CDR1 MGHRA, CDR2 YSYEKL. CDR3 sequence reads: CASSQEVAGNQETQYF. CDR3 nucleotide sequence: TGCGCCAGCAGCCAAGAGGTAGCGGGCAACCAAGAGACCCAGTACTTC.

This clone has more than one count but fewer than ten. The chain joins TRBV14 to TRBJ2-5, with TRBD2 matching 8 bases. The ends lost 2 bases at V and 2 bases at J; junction bases unmatched: 7. The CDR3 contains 16 residues. Germline V CDR1 and CDR2: SGHDN, FVKESK. The CDR3 DNA reads TGTGCCAGCAGCCAACCCCTTGGCGGGGGGCAAGAGACCCAGTACTTC. This translates into CASSQPLGGGQETQYF.

The J gene is TRBJ1-1, the V gene TRBV7-2; the match to TRBD1 covers 8 bases. The V gene's germline CDR1 is SGHTA and CDR2 FQGNSA. The V and J ends lost 3 bases and 2 bases, in that order; junction bases with no gene match: 2. The CDR3 sequence is 14 residues long. As DNA, the CDR3 is TGTGCCAGCAGCTTGGGACAGGCCAACACTGAAGCTTTCTTT. It is translated as CASSLGQANTEAFF.

This clone was detected ten times or more. The J gene is TRBJ2-3, the V gene TRBV5-4, with 9 nucleotides matching TRBD2. CDR1 SGHNT and CDR2 YYREEE come from the germline V gene (reference sequence). This CDR3 comprises 17 residues. The V and J ends lost 2 bases and 0 bases, in that order; junction bases with no gene match: 7. The CDR3 protein is CASSFVRGGRSTDTQYF. The DNA for the CDR3 is TGTGCCAGCAGCTTTGTGCGGGGGGGCCGGAGCACAGATACGCAGTATTTT.

The chain carries TRBV6-5 and TRBJ1-2, with 10 bases fitting TRBD1. The CDR3 contains 13 residues. The germline gives CDR1 MNHEY, CDR2 SVGAGI. V trimming: 4 bases; J trimming: 4 bases; junction bases outside the gene matches: 0. CDR3 residues: CASSWDRGYGYTF. CDR3 DNA sequence: TGTGCCAGCAGTTGGGACAGGGGCTATGGCTACACCTTC.

For this clone: A read error is the likely source, as a far larger clone sits one nucleotide away. The V and J genes are TRBV5-4 and TRBJ2-3; a possible D gene is TRBD1 (5 bases). V shed 7 bases and J shed 0 bases, with 6 bases lying between them. Germline CDR1 is SGHNT and CDR2 is YYREEE (reference sequence). The CDR3 is 12 residues long. CDR3 protein: CASRQSTDTQYF. The CDR3 DNA is TGTGCCAGCCGACAGAGCACAGATACGCAGTATTTT.

This clone was recorded at least ten times. V gene TRBV5-6 combines with J gene TRBJ1-2, with D hard to call. The CDR3 totals 12 residues. V was trimmed by 1 base and J by 7 bases, leaving 8 bases between them. The germline V gene has CDR1 SGHDT and CDR2 YYEEEE. CDR3 region: CASSLHPGGYTF. The CDR3 DNA reads TGTGCCAGCAGCTTGCACCCGGGTGGCTACACCTTC.

J is TRBJ2-1 and V is TRBV5-6, with D perhaps TRBD1 or TRBD2 (5 bases each). The germline V and J ends were trimmed by 4 bases and 7 bases, with 21 bases remaining between them. CDR3 length: 16 amino acids. Germline values: CDR1 SGHDT, CDR2 YYEEEE. The CDR3 nucleotides are TGTGCCAGCAGCGAAGGAGCGAGGGACCGGTGGAATGAGCAGTTCTTC. This gives the protein CASSEGARDRWNEQFF.

In its sample, this clone was seen a few times. The gene calls are TRBV7-2 and TRBJ2-5; the D gene is possibly TRBD1 (5 bases). The CDR3 is 15 amino acids. The V end was cut by 3 bases, the J end by 5 bases, with 16 bases between. Germline CDR1 SGHTA, CDR2 FQGNSA. The CDR3 DNA reads TGTGCCAGCAGCTTCGACAGATTCCCGTCGGAGACCCAGTACTTC. Translating it yields CASSFDRFPSETQYF.

The chain combines TRBV7-2 with TRBJ2-3; TRBD2 agrees at 9 bases. The CDR3 extends over 15 amino acids. The ends lost 4 bases at V and 1 base at J; junction bases unmatched: 3. The V gene's germline CDR1 is SGHTA and CDR2 FQGNSA. This CDR3 reads CASSSWTSGTDTQYF. CDR3 coding DNA: TGTGCCAGCAGCTCATGGACTAGCGGCACAGATACGCAGTATTTT. The variable domain in full, completed from reference TRBV7-2 and TRBJ2-3, reads GAGVSQSPSNKVTEKGKDVELRCDPISGHTALYWYRQSLGQGLEFLIYFQGNSAPDKSGLPSDRFSAERTGGSVSTLTIQRTQQEDSAVYLCASSSWTSGTDTQYFGPGTRLTVL.

V usage is TRBV5-1 and J usage is TRBJ2-5, with D possibly matching TRBD2 (6 bases). CDR3 length: 13 residues. Trimming removed 4 bases from V and 5 bases from J, with 12 bases in between. Germline lookup yields CDR1 SGHRS and CDR2 YFSETQ. The CDR3 DNA reads TGCGCCAGCAGCCCGGGGGATTCGGAGACCCAGTACTTC. Amino acids: CASSPGDSETQYF. The whole variable domain, filled in from reference TRBV5-1 and TRBJ2-5, reads KAGVTQTPRYLIKTRGQQVTLSCSPISGHRSVSWYQQTPGQGLQFLFEYFSETQRNKGNFPGRFSGRQFSNSRSEMNVSTLELGDSALYLCASSPGDSETQYFGPGTRLLVL.

As concerns this clone: Other DNA sequences in the sample encode the same CDR3. CDR3 coding DNA: TGTGCCAGCAGTCCTGGAGAGACCCAGTACTTC. It yields the protein CASSPGETQYF. The chain has TRBV6-1 and TRBJ2-5; unclear D gene. This CDR3 has 11 residues. CDR1 and CDR2 (germline): MNHNS, SASEGT. Trimming shortened V by 5 bases and J by 4 bases, and 5 bases separated the two germline ends.

Ten or more counts support this clone. CDR3: CASRTGAYEQYF. The CDR3 bases are TGTGCCAGCAGGACGGGAGCCTACGAGCAGTACTTC. The rearrangement uses TRBV6-5 and TRBJ2-7; D is perhaps TRBD2 (6 bases). Germline CDR1 and CDR2: MNHEY and SVGAGI. V was pared by 6 bases and J by 2 bases, with 8 bases between. The CDR3 is 12 residues long.

The rearrangement links TRBV7-2 to TRBJ2-7; TRBD2 is a possible D gene (6 bases). Trimming took off 1 base at V and 4 bases at J, with 14 bases between the two ends. The CDR3 extends over 15 amino acids. Germline V gene sequence: CDR1 SGHTA, CDR2 FQGNSA. In nucleotides, the CDR3 is TGTGCCAGCAGCTTAGGGGGGACTCCAGTATACGAGCAGTACTTC. It specifies CASSLGGTPVYEQYF.